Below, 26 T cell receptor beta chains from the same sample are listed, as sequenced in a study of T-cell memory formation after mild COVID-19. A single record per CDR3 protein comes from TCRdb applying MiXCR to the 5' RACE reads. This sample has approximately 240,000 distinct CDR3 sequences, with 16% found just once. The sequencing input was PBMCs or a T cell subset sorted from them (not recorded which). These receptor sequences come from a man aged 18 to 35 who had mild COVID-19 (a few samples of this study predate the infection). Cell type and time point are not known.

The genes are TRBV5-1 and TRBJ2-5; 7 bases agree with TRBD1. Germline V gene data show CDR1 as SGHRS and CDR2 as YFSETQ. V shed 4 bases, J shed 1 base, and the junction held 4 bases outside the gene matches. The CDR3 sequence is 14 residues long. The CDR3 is CASSTRDSQETQYF. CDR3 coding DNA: TGCGCCAGCAGCACCCGGGACAGCCAAGAGACCCAGTACTTC.

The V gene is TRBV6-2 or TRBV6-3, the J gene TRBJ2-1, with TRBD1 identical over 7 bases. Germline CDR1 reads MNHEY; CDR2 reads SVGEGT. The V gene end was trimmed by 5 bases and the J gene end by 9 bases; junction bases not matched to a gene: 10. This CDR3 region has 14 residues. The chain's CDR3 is CASSNPHRGREQFF. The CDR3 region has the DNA TGTGCCAGCAGTAATCCCCATAGGGGGCGTGAGCAGTTCTTC.

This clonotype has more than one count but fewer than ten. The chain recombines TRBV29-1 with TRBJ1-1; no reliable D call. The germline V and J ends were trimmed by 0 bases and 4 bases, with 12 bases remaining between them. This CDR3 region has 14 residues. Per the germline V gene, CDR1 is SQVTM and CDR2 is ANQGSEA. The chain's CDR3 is CSVEDQTWGTEAFF. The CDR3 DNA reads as TGCAGCGTTGAAGATCAGACCTGGGGCACTGAAGCTTTCTTT. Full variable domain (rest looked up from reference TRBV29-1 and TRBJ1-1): SAVISQKPSRDICQRGTSLTIQCQVDSQVTMMFWYRQQPGQSLTLIATANQGSEATYESGFVIDKFPISRPNLTFSTLTVSNMSPEDSSIYLCSVEDQTWGTEAFFGQGTRLTVV.

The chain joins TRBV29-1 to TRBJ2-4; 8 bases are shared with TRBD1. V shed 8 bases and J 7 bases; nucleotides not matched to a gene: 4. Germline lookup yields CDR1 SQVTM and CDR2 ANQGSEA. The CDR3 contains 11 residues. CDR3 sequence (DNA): TGCAGCTTACGGACAGGGAACATTCAGTACTTC. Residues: CSLRTGNIQYF.

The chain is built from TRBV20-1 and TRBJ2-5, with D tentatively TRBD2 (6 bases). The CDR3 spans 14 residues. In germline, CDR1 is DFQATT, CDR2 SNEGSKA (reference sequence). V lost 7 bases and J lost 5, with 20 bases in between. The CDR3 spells CSDPNPPGVETQYF. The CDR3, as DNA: TGCAGTGATCCGAACCCCCCGGGGGTGGAGACCCAGTACTTC.

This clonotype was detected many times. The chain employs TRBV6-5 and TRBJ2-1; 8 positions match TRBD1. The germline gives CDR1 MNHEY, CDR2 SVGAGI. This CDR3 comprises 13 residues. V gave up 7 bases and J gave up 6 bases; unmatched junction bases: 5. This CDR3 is CASNGQGGNEQFF. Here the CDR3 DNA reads TGTGCCAGCAATGGACAGGGAGGCAATGAGCAGTTCTTC.

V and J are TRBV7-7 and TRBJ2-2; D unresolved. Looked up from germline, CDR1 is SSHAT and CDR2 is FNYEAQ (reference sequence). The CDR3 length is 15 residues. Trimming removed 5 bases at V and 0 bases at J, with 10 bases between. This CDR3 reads CASSETFANTGELFF. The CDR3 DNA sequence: TGTGCCAGCAGCGAAACCTTCGCGAACACCGGGGAGCTGTTTTTT.

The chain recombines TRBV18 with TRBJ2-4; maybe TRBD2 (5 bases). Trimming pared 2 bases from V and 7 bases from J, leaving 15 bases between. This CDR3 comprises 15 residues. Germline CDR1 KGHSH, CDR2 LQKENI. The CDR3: CASSPELQPGNIQYF. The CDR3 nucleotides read TGTGCCAGCTCACCAGAGCTACAGCCGGGGAACATTCAGTACTTC.

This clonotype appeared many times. The DNA of the CDR3 is TGTGCCAGCAGTTACAGCGTCGCAAGGTCCTACAATGAGCAGTTCTTC. It is translated as CASSYSVARSYNEQFF. V is TRBV12-3 or TRBV12-4 and J is TRBJ2-1; D not resolved. The CDR3 contains 16 residues. The V gene lost 4 bases and the J gene lost 1 base, with 14 bases spanning the gap.

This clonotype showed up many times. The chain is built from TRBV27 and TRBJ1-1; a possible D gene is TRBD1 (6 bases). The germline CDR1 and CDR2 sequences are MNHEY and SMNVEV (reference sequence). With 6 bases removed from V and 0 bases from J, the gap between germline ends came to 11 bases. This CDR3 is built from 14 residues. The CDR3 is CASSQRGVNTEAFF. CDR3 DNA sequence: TGTGCCAGCAGCCAAAGGGGGGTGAACACTGAAGCTTTCTTT.

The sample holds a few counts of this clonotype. CDR3 nucleotides: TGTGCCAGCAGCCAGTCCTGGACTAGCGGTTCGGCCGGGGAGCTGTTTTTT. Translated: CASSQSWTSGSAGELFF. The chain recombines TRBV4-2 with TRBJ2-2; 10 bases map to TRBD2. The CDR3 is 17 residues long. The trim removed 3 bases at V and 6 bases at J, leaving 10 bases unmatched. CDR1 is LGHNA and CDR2 is YNFKEQ in the germline V gene.

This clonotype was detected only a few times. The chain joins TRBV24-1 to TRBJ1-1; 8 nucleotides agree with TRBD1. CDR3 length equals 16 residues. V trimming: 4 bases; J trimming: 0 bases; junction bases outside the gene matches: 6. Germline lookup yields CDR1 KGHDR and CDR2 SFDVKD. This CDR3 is CATSEHRDRMNTEAFF. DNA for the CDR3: TGTGCCACCAGTGAACATAGGGACAGGATGAACACTGAAGCTTTCTTT.

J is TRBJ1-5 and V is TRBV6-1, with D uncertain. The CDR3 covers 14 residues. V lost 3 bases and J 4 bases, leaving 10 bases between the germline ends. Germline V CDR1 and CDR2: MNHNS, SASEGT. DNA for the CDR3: TGTGCCAGCAGTGAGCAACAACAGAATCAGCCCCAGCATTTT. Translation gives CASSEQQQNQPQHF.

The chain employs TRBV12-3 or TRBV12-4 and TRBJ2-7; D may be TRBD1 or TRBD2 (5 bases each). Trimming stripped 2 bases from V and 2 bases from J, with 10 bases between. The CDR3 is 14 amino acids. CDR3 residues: CASSLPGRAYEQYF. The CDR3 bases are TGTGCCAGCAGTTTACCAGGGCGGGCCTACGAGCAGTACTTC.

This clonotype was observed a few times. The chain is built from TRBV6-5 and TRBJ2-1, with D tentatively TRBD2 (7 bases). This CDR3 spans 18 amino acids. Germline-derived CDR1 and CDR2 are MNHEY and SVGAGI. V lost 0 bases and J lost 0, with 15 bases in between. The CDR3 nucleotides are TGTGCCAGCAGTTACTCCGCGGGGGCCGCGAGCTCCTACAATGAGCAGTTCTTC. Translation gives CASSYSAGAASSYNEQFF.

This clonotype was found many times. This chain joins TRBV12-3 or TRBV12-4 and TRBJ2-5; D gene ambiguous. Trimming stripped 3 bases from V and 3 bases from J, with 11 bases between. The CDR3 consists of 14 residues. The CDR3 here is CASSFSEYEETQYF. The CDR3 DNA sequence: TGTGCCAGCAGTTTTTCGGAGTACGAAGAGACCCAGTACTTC.

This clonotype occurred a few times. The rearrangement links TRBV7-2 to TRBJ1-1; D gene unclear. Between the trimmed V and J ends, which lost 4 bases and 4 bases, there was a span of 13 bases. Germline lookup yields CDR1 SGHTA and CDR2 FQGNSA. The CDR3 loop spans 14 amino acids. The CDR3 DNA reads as TGTGCCAGCAGCTATTCGGGGTGGCGCACTGAAGCTTTCTTT. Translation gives CASSYSGWRTEAFF.

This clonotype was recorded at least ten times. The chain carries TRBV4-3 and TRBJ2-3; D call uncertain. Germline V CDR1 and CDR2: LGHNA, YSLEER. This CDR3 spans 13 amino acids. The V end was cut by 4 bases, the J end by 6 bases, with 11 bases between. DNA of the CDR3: TGCGCCAGCAGCCGTCTTCTCACGGATACGCAGTATTTT. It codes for CASSRLLTDTQYF.

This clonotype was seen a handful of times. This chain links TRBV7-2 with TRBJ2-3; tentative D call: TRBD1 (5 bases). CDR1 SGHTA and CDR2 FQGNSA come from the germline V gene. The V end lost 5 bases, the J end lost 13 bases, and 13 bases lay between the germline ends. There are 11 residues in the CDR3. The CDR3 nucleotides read TGTGCCAGCAGCACCTCCCCGACAGAGTATTTT. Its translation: CASSTSPTEYF.

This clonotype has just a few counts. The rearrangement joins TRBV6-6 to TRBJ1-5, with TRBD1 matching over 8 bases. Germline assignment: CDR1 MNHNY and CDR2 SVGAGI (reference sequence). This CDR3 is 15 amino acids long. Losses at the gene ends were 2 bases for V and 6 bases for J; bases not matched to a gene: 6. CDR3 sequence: CASSYLQGGGQPQHF. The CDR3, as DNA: TGTGCCAGCAGTTACCTACAGGGGGGGGGTCAGCCCCAGCATTTT.

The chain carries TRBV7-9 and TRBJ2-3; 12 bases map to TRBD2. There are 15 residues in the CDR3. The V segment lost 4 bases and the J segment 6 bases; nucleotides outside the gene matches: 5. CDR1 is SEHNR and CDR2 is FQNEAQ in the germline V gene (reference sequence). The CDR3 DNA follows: TGTGCCAGCAGCTCTAGCGGGGGGGCCTTGGATACGCAGTATTTT. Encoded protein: CASSSSGGALDTQYF.

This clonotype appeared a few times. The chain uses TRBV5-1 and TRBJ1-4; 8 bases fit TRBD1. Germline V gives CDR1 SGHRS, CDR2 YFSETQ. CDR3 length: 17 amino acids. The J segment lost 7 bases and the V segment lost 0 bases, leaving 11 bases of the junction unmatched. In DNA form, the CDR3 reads TGCGCCAGCAGCTTGGAGGGCCCCAGGGGGCGAGGTGAAAAACTGTTTTTT. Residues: CASSLEGPRGRGEKLFF.

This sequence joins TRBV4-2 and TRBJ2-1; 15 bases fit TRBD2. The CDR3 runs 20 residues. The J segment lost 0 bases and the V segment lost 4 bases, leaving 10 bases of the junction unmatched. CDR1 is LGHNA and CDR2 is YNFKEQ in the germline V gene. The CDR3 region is CASSPRGLAGGPSSYNEQFF. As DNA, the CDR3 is TGTGCCAGCAGCCCGAGGGGACTAGCGGGGGGCCCGAGCTCCTACAATGAGCAGTTCTTC.

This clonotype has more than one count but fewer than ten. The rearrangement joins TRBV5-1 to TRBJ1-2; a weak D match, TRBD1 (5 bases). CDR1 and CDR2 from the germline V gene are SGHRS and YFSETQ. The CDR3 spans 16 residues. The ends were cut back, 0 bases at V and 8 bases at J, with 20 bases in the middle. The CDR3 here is CASSLDSGPEKGGYTF. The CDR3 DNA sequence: TGCGCCAGCAGCTTGGATTCGGGACCCGAGAAGGGCGGCTACACCTTC. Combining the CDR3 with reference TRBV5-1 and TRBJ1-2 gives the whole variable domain KAGVTQTPRYLIKTRGQQVTLSCSPISGHRSVSWYQQTPGQGLQFLFEYFSETQRNKGNFPGRFSGRQFSNSRSEMNVSTLELGDSALYLCASSLDSGPEKGGYTFGSGTRLTVV.

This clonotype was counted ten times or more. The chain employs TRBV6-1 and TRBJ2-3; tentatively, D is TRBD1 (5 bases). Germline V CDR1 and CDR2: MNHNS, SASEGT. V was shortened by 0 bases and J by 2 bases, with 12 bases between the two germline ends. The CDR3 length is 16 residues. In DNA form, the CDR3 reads TGTGCCAGCAGTGAAGCCAGGGCTACGAACACAGATACGCAGTATTTT. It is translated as CASSEARATNTDTQYF.

CDR3 region: CASSRSWTDVYGYTF. CDR3 in DNA: TGTGCCAGCAGCCGCAGCTGGACGGACGTCTATGGCTACACCTTC. V gene TRBV6-2 or TRBV6-3 combines with J gene TRBJ1-2; unclear D gene. CDR3 length: 15 amino acids. Trimming stripped 6 bases from V and 4 bases from J, with 18 bases between. In germline, CDR1 is MNHEY, CDR2 SVGEGT.